This T cell receptor beta chain is from a study of blood T cells in healthy people across ages (dated by TCRdb to 2014 to 2015). Study-wide context: Template switching captured roughly one uniquely barcoded TCR beta cDNA molecule per two T cells in model experiments. Donors of different ages were randomly distributed across sequencing lanes to avoid experimental bias. The study measured age-related changes in TCR beta repertoire diversity using deep sequencing normalized with unique cDNA molecular identifiers. The donors were split into four age groups: young (average around 15 years), middle-aged (39), aged (about 62) and long-lived (more than 80). The study analyzed two additional independent replicas of 1 million unique cDNA reads from the same blood draw for two donors, one aged 18 to 29 and one aged 80 or older. Results the study describes overall, beyond this receptor: The CMV infection status of donors was not known, potentially confounding age-related changes in expanded clonotypes. There was a strong correlation between observed TCR beta diversity and the percentage of naive T cells measured by flow cytometry. As age increased, observed TCR beta diversity per million T cells dropped in a roughly linear way, and a significant reduction was already evident by age around 41. Since profiling was done on bulk unsorted PBMCs, naive and antigen-experienced compartments could not be conclusively compared. The long-lived group showed more naive CD4+ T cells, fewer expanded clones and increased TCR diversity than the aged group, suggesting age selection. Total diversity estimates from one million sequenced T cells were considered lower bounds and underestimates.

On this clonotype: No antigen is known for it. Base-call qualities are not available, and no considerably larger clone is one nucleotide away.

The library was prepared using 5' RACE. Sequenced using an Illumina HiSeq 2500. A second PCR of about 7 to 12 cycles was run with a J-beta primer mix and a sample-barcoded 5' primer. Each TCR beta cDNA molecule received a unique molecular identifier from a template-switch 5' adaptor carrying 12 random nucleotides. At least 2.5 million CDR3-containing paired-end reads were obtained from each sample. The Mint cDNA synthesis kit, primed by a TRBC-specific oligonucleotide, was used to synthesize first-strand cDNA from all RNA. After uracil-DNA glycosylase treatment, a first 18-cycle PCR used universal primers M1SS and BC2_uni_R on all cDNA. From the authors' description of their analysis: Each sample was normalized by randomly selecting 1 million high-quality reads, each carrying a distinct molecular identifier. Reads sharing molecular identifiers were discarded rather than binned into consensus sequences. MiTCR, set to a Q25 quality threshold and the strictest error-elimination algorithm, was used for CDR3 identification, clonotype clustering and error correction. A nonparametric unseen species model with Euler transformation was used to estimate lower-bound total TCR beta diversity. The raw public data were reprocessed by TCRdb itself: fastp quality trimming at Q25, MiXCR clonotype calling, in-frame beta chains only. When rows share a CDR3 protein, they turn into one entry using the most common DNA and genes. It is TCRdb's table, rather than the study itself, that gives the V and J calls and clone size. For this sample there are about 1.6 million distinct CDR3 sequences; 34% appear just once. The ten largest clones represent approximately 11% of the sample.

Donors were roughly 40 systemically healthy Caucasian individuals from Russia aged roughly 6 to 100 years. Roughly 10 milliliters of peripheral blood were drawn from each donor into EDTA-treated Vacutainer tubes. Ficoll-Paque density-gradient centrifugation was used to isolate PBMCs, with at least 6 million per sample. Trizol reagent was used to extract total RNA from the PBMCs, yielding at least 6 micrograms per sample. The percentages of naive CD45RAhigh/CD27high T cells were determined by flow cytometry on a PBMC aliquot from every donor. Counted from cysteine to phenylalanine, this CDR3 has 20 amino acids. Only the CDR3 part of the read is kept: 60 bases, read in frame from the first base. The germline V gene sets CDR1 to LGHNA and CDR2 to YNFKEQ. Trimming removed 4 bases from V and 5 bases from J; the gene matches leave 20 bases unexplained.

Material: blood. The chain is made from TRBV4-2 and TRBJ2-7; 13 of the junction bases match TRBD2. The origin of this receptor is a woman aged 25 to 39 in good health. The sequenced DNA is TGTGCCAGCAGCCGGGAGCAAGGGACTAGCGGGAAGAGTGAGGGGAACGAGCAGTACTTC. Translated, this is CASSREQGTSGKSEGNEQYF.